This T cell receptor beta chain was documented in a study of response to subunit inactivated influenza vaccine (dated by TCRdb to about 2018). Context from the whole study: Deep quantitative profiling of the T cell receptor repertoire was used in the study to follow responses to a trivalent subunit inactivated influenza vaccine.

The library was generated by RT-PCR. This sample was sequenced with an Illumina HiSeq 2500. The public reads were reanalyzed by TCRdb: fastp trimming at Q25, MiXCR alignment, in-frame beta chains only. Entries are consolidated by CDR3 protein sequence, retaining the most common genes and DNA. The sample table holds under 200,000 distinct CDR3 sequences, of which around 12% were seen once. 25% to 30% of the sample comes from the top ten. Note on this clonotype: Its binding antigen is unknown. There are no base qualities to consult, and no much larger clone falls within one base.

General study outcomes and caveats: It was suggested by the authors that each seasonal influenza vaccination may recruit only a limited number of new T cells.

A distance of 9 bases separates the germline ends of V and J, which lose 4 bases and 2 bases respectively. The germline V gene (reference sequence) provides CDR1 LGHDT and CDR2 YNNKEL. Measured from the cysteine to the phenylalanine, the CDR3 is 14 residues long. Only the CDR3 part of the read is kept: 42 bases, read in frame from the first base. These data are also associated with another study on T cells expressing NK-cell markers. The second study's paper adds: 5'RACE template switching, by which a universal primer site and unique molecular identifiers were added, was used to make TCR beta cDNA libraries. Under 10 donors provided sorted CD3+CD56+NKG2C+, CD3+CD56+NKG2C- and CD3+CD56-NKG2C+ T-cell subsets, whose TCR beta-chain repertoires were profiled. Among the eight sequenced donors, seven were HCMV-seropositive and one was HCMV-seronegative. To restrict sorting to alphabetaTCR-expressing T cells, an anti-gammadeltaTCR antibody was added in several experiments. In more than 5 donors, the dominant CD3+CD56+NKG2C+ clonotypes ranked among the top 10 CD8+ clonotypes, making up roughly 1.0-7.0% of CD8+ T cells. Those dominant clonotypes were again the most abundant among CD3+CD56-NKG2C+ cells in a few donors, at roughly 25-60.1%. Whether the expanded NKG2C-expressing T cell clones were specific for HCMV antigens remained unclear. All eight donors whose samples were sequenced were randomly selected healthy volunteers, three of them men and five women. HCMV-specific IgG was detected in serum with a commercial ELISA kit to determine HCMV serostatus. Ficoll density gradient centrifugation was used to isolate peripheral blood mononuclear cells from blood. Using Miltenyi isolation kits, CD4+ and CD8+ T cells were isolated from PBMC through magnetic immunoseparation. Synthesis of cDNA was primed from the TCR beta constant segment and was followed by two consecutive PCR amplification steps. Libraries were sequenced as 2 x 150 bp reads on Illumina HiSeq 2000/2500, MiSeq or NextSeq. MIGEC handled demultiplexing of the reads and grouping by UMI, while MiTCR was used to assemble and quantify clonotypes. Only TCR cDNA sequences supported by at least two reads were kept to exclude erroneous sequences. The tcR package was used for downstream repertoire analysis, and clonotypes were matched across fractions by CDR3 nucleotide sequence plus V segment. VDJmatch was used to annotate antigen specificity against VDJdb, with one amino acid substitution in CDR3 permitted.

The specimen comprised CD8+ T cells sorted from PBMCs, sampled 11 to 12 days after vaccination. The chain couples TRBV3-1 to TRBJ2-4; possibly the D gene is TRBD1, per 6 matching bases. This clonotype was sampled from a man aged 45-65 years who received an inactivated influenza vaccine. Donor details come from another sample of the same person, matched by shared clones. The CDR3 here reads CASSLTGTKNIQYF. The nucleotide sequence is given as TGTGCCAGCAGCCTTACAGGGACCAAAAACATTCAGTACTTC.